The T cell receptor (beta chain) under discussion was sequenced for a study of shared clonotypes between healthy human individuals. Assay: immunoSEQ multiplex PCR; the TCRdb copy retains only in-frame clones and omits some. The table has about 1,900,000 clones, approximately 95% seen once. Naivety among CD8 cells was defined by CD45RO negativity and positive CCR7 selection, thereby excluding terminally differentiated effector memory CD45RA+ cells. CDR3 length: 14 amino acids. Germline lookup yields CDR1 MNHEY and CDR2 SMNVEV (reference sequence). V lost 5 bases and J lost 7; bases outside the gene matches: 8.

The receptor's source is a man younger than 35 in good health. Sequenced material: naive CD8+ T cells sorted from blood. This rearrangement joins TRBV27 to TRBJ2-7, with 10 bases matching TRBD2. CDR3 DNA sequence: TGTGCCAGCAGTCCGCTAGCGGGAGCGAGGGAGCAGTACTTC. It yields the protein CASSPLAGAREQYF.